This entry features one T cell receptor beta chain sequence. CDR1 SNHLY and CDR2 FYNNEI come from the germline V gene. Deletions cut 6 bases from V and 4 bases from J, with 6 bases between. The CDR3 runs 11 residues. Assay: immunoSEQ multiplex PCR; the TCRdb copy retains only in-frame clones and omits some. The table has 35,000 to 45,000 clones, approximately 81% seen once. This specimen comes from a study of lymphopenia after photon versus proton radiotherapy. The origin of this receptor is a man aged 45-65 years with gastric cancer. The sequencing here drew on peripheral blood, taken from a patient treated with photon-based radiotherapy. The chain couples TRBV2 to TRBJ1-2; the D is unclear. The CDR3 DNA reads TGTGCCAGCAGCGACTCCTATGGCTACACCTTC. Translated: CASSDSYGYTF.